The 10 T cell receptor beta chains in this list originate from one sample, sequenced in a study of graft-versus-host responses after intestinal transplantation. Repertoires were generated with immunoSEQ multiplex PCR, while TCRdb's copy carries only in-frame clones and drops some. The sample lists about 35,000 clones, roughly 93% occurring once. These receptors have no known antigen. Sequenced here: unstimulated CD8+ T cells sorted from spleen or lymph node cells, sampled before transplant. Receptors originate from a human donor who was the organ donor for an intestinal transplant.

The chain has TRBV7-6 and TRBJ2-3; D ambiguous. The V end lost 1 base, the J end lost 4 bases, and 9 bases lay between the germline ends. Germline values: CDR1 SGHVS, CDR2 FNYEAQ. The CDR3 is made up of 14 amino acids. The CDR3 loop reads CASSLGPGPDTQYF. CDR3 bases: TGTGCCAGCAGCTTAGGTCCAGGCCCAGATACGCAGTATTTT. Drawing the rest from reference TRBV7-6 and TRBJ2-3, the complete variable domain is GAGVSQSPRYKVTKRGQDVALRCDPISGHVSLYWYRQALGQGPEFLTYFNYEAQQDKSGLPNDRFSAERPEGSISTLTIQRTEQRDSAMYRCASSLGPGPDTQYFGPGTRLTVL.

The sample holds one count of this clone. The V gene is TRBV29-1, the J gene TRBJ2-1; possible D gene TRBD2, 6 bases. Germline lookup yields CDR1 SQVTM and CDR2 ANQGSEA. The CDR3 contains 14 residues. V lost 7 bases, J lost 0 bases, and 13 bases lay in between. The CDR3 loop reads CSAAGRTSYNEQFF. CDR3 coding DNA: TGCAGCGCCGCGGGACGTACCTCCTACAATGAGCAGTTCTTC.

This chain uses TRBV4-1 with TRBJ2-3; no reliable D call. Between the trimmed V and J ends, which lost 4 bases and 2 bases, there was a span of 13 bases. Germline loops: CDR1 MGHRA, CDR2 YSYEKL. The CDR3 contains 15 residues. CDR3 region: CASSPSVVATDTQYF. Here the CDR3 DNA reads TGCGCCAGCAGCCCAAGCGTGGTAGCCACAGATACGCAGTATTTT.

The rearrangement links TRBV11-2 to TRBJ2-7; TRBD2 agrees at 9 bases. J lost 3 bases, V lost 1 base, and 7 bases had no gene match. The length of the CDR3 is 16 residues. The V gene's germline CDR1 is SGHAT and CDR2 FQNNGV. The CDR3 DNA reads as TGTGCCAGCAGCTTAGGGAGTAGTAGCGGGAGCTACGAGCAGTACTTC. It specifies CASSLGSSSGSYEQYF.

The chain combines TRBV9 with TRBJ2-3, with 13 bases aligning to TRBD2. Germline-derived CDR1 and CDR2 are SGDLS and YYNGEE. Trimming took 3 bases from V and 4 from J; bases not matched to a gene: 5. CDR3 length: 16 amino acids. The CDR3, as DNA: TGTGCCAGCAGCGACGGACTAGCGGGAGTCCCAGATACGCAGTATTTT. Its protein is CASSDGLAGVPDTQYF. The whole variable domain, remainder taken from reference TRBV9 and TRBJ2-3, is DSGVTQTPKHLITATGQRVTLRCSPRSGDLSVYWYQQSLDQGLQFLIQYYNGEERAKGNILERFSAQQFPDLHSELNLSSLELGDSALYFCASSDGLAGVPDTQYFGPGTRLTVL.

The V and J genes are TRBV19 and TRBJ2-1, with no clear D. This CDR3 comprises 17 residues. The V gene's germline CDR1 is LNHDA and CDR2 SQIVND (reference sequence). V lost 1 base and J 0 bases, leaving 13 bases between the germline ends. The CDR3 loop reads CASSIAALYFSYNEQFF. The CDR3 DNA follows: TGTGCCAGTAGTATAGCCGCGCTGTACTTCTCCTACAATGAGCAGTTCTTC. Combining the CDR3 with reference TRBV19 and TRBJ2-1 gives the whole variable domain DGGITQSPKYLFRKEGQNVTLSCEQNLNHDAMYWYRQDPGQGLRLIYYSQIVNDFQKGDIAEGYSVSREKKESFPLTVTSAQKNPTAFYLCASSIAALYFSYNEQFFGPGTRLTVL.

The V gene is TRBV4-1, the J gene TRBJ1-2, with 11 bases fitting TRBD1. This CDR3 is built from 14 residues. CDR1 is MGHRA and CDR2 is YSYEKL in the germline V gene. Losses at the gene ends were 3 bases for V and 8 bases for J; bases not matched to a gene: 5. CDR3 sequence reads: CASSHGQGAGGYTF. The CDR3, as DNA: TGCGCCAGCAGCCACGGACAGGGGGCTGGGGGCTACACCTTC.

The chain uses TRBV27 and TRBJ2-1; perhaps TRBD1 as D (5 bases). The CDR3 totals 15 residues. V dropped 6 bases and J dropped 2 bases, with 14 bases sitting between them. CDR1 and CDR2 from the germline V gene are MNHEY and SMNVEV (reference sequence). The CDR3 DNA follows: TGTGCCAGCAGATTACAGATAGGGGCCTACAATGAGCAGTTCTTC. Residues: CASRLQIGAYNEQFF.

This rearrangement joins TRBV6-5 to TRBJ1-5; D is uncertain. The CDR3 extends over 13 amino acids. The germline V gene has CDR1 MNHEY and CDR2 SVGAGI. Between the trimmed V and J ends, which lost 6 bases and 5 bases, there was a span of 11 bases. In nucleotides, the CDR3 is TGTGCCAGCAGCCCCGGCCCTGATCAGCCCCAGCATTTT. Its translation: CASSPGPDQPQHF.

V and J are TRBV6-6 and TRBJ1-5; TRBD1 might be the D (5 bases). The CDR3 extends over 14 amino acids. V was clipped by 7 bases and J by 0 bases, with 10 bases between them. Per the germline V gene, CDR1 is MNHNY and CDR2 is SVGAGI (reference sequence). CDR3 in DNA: TGTGCCAGCACCTCACAGGTTAGCAATCAGCCCCAGCATTTT. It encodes CASTSQVSNQPQHF.